This T cell receptor beta chain appears in the sequencing data of a study of cytomegalovirus exposure and HLA in healthy donors. Study context: Within an early data release were tens of millions of unique TCRs drawn from HLA-typed donors.

The study ran its PCR with 60 Vbeta and 13 Jbeta primers. Sequencing used immunoSEQ multiplex PCR; TCRdb keeps in-frame clones, though not all of them. This table holds some 120,000 clones, approximately 85% found once. Germline V gene sequence: CDR1 MNHEY, CDR2 SMNVEV (reference sequence). This CDR3 spans 14 amino acids. Unmatched junction bases numbered 5, after V lost 2 bases and J lost 8 bases. The clonotype was recovered from a male donor in good health and CMV-seropositive. The sequenced material came from PBMCs. The chain links TRBV27 to TRBJ2-1, with 8 bases lining up with TRBD2. CDR3 protein: CASSLGTSGDEQFF. DNA for the CDR3: TGTGCCAGCAGTTTAGGGACTAGTGGCGATGAGCAGTTCTTC.